This TCR beta chain was recovered during a study of T cells after yellow fever vaccination. V dropped 6 bases and J dropped 7 bases, with 22 bases sitting between them. The CDR3 runs to 15 residues. CDR1 and CDR2 (germline): ENHRY, SYGVKD. Points on this clonotype: The antigen remains unidentified.

Study results and limitations: Abundant clonotypes (contaminants from the bulk population) could be present in FACS-sorted repertoires. A small share of clonotypes appeared in both CD4 and CD8 compartments. Primary-vaccination clones mostly resurfaced post-booster (about 95% CD4, roughly 87% CD8).

From the 5' RACE reads, TCRdb called clonotypes with MiXCR, one entry per CDR3 protein. The table records around 600,000 distinct CDR3 sequences, roughly an eighth of them present only once. This chain connects TRBV10-3 to TRBJ2-7; TRBD1 might be the D (6 bases). This clonotype originated in a man aged 25-40 years who received the YFV17D yellow fever vaccine. The material was PBMCs, obtained on the day of the yellow fever booster vaccination. CDR3 DNA sequence: TGTGCCATCAGACCAGAAGACAGGCGATGGGTGGAGCAGTACTTC. This translates into CAIRPEDRRWVEQYF.